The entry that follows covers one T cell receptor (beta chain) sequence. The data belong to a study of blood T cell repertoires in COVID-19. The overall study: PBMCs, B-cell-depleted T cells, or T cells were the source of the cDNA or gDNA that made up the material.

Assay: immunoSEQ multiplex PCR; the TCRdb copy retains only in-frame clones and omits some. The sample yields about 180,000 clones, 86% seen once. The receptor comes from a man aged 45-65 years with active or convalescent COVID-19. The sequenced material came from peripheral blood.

The CDR3 here is CASSLGVMETQYF. CDR3 DNA: TGTGCCAGCAGCTTAGGCGTCATGGAGACCCAGTACTTC. This chain uses TRBV7-2 with TRBJ2-5; D not certain. The CDR3 is 13 amino acids. The V end was cut by 1 base, the J end by 5 bases, with 8 bases between. The germline V gene encodes CDR1 SGHTA and CDR2 FQGNSA.